This T cell receptor (beta chain) was sequenced during a study of blood T cell repertoires in COVID-19. Libraries were prepared by immunoSEQ multiplex PCR; TCRdb keeps only in-frame clonotypes and omits some of them. The data contain tens of thousands of clones, over 70% of them singletons. This CDR3 has 17 residues. Germline CDR1 is KGHDR and CDR2 is SFDVKD. Trimming removed 4 bases from V and 4 bases from J; junction bases left unmatched: 14. This chain links TRBV24-1 with TRBJ2-5; TRBD1 aligns across 7 bases. The TCR sequence derives from a woman aged 60 to 75 with acute or convalescent COVID-19. Sequencing input: peripheral blood. The CDR3 reads CATSEPDRPRGGETQYF. The CDR3 DNA reads TGTGCCACCAGTGAGCCGGACAGGCCGAGAGGCGGAGAGACCCAGTACTTC.